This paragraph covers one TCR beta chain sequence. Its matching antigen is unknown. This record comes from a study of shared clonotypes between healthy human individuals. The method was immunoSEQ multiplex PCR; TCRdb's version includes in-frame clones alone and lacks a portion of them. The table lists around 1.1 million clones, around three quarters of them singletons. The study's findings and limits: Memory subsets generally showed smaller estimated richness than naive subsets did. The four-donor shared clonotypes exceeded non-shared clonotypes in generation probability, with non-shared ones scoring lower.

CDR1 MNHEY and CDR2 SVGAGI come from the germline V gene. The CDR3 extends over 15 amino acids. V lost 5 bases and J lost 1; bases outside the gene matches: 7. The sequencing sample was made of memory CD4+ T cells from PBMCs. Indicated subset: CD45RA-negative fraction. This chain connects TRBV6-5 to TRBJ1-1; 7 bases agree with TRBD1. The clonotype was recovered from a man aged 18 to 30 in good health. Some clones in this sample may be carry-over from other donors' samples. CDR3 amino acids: CASSGAGTENTEAFF. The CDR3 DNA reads TGTGCCAGCAGTGGCGCGGGGACAGAGAACACTGAAGCTTTCTTT.